The 17 T cell receptor beta chains reported below all come from one sample, sequenced in a study of blood T cell repertoires in COVID-19 (dated by TCRdb to about 2020). The library was obtained by the immunoSEQ multiplex PCR assay. The table comes from immuneACCESS by way of TCRdb, which keeps in-frame sequences with V and J called. Part of the clones is missing from these tables; in studies checked, under half for an unresolved V gene and the rest for unknown reasons. Present in this sample are 250,000 to 300,000 clones, 85% to 90% of which were seen just once. Together, the top ten hold around 2% of the sample. The sample was PBMCs or T cells enriched from blood (not recorded which). The receptor set was obtained from a woman aged 60-70 years in a cohort exposed to, infected with or recovered from COVID-19 (not recorded which).

The chain joins TRBV5-6 to TRBJ2-1; 10 bases are shared with TRBD2. Trimming cost V 2 bases and J 10 bases; bases outside gene matches: 9. The CDR3 contains 15 residues. The V gene's germline CDR1 is SGHDT and CDR2 YYEEEE. CDR3 nucleotide sequence: TGTGCCAGCAGCTTCCTATCTAGCGGGAGCAGGGAGCAGTTCTTC. As protein: CASSFLSSGSREQFF.

The CDR3 DNA sequence: TGTGCCAGCAGTTACTCGACAGATTCAATGAACACTGAAGCTTTCTTT. This gives the protein CASSYSTDSMNTEAFF. J is TRBJ1-1 and V is TRBV6-2 or TRBV6-3, with D perhaps TRBD1 (5 bases). V dropped 0 bases and J dropped 0 bases, with 11 bases sitting between them. Germline-derived CDR1 and CDR2 are MNHEY and SVGEGT. The CDR3 is 16 amino acids.

The rearrangement joins TRBV7-9 to TRBJ1-3; no reliable D call. Germline V gene sequence: CDR1 SEHNR, CDR2 FQNEAQ (reference sequence). With 5 bases removed from V and 0 bases from J, the gap between germline ends came to 23 bases. The CDR3 contains 19 residues. The CDR3 DNA sequence: TGTGCCAGCAGCGATACTCCTGGGCAGGCTAAGAGCTCTGGAAACACCATATATTTT. Its protein product is CASSDTPGQAKSSGNTIYF.

This clone came up once. The chain carries TRBV4-1 and TRBJ1-6; D may be TRBD1 (6 bases). The CDR3 spans 16 residues. Germline CDR1 and CDR2: MGHRA and YSYEKL. V shed 1 base and J shed 3 bases, with 10 bases lying between them. CDR3 loop: CASSQVGQRYNSPLHF. DNA for the CDR3: TGCGCCAGCAGCCAAGTGGGACAACGCTATAATTCACCCCTCCACTTT.

The V call is TRBV29-1, the J call TRBJ2-1; 8 nucleotides match TRBD1. The germline V gene has CDR1 SQVTM and CDR2 ANQGSEA. Trimming at V came to 3 bases and at J to 8 bases, leaving 6 bases not matched to a gene. CDR3 length: 13 amino acids. The CDR3 coding sequence is TGCAGCGTTGAGCAGGGGGCCCTCGATGAGCAGTTCTTC. Amino acids: CSVEQGALDEQFF.

V is TRBV6-1 and J is TRBJ2-7; 7 bases are a match to TRBD1. CDR1 and CDR2 (germline): MNHNS, SASEGT. This CDR3 is 17 amino acids long. The junction had 12 bases not matched to a gene; V was cut back by 4 bases and J by 0 bases. CDR3 region: CASSVTGTARSSYEQYF. CDR3 in DNA: TGTGCCAGCAGTGTAACTGGGACAGCTCGTTCCTCCTACGAGCAGTACTTC.

The genes are TRBV4-1 and TRBJ2-7, with 9 bases aligning to TRBD2. V shed 1 base and J 5 bases; nucleotides not matched to a gene: 6. This CDR3 has 15 residues. Germline loops: CDR1 MGHRA, CDR2 YSYEKL. CDR3: CASSQAGLARDEQYF. The DNA for the CDR3 is TGCGCCAGCAGCCAAGCGGGACTAGCACGGGACGAGCAGTACTTC.

The sample holds a few counts of this clone. The J gene is TRBJ2-7, the V gene TRBV6-5; 8 bases align to TRBD1. Germline-derived CDR1 and CDR2 are MNHEY and SVGAGI. V gave up 6 bases and J gave up 4 bases; unmatched junction bases: 5. The length of the CDR3 is 13 residues. The CDR3 sequence: CASRRTGRYEQYF. DNA of the CDR3: TGTGCCAGCAGGAGGACAGGGAGGTACGAGCAGTACTTC.

The chain has TRBV28 and TRBJ1-2, with 11 bases identical to TRBD1. V lost 7 bases to trimming and J lost 4 bases; unmatched junction nucleotides: 5. CDR3 length: 14 residues. Per germline, CDR1 MDHEN and CDR2 SYDVKM. CDR3 in DNA: TGTGCCAGCACCGGGGACAGGGGGGGCTATGGCTACACCTTC. This gives the protein CASTGDRGGYGYTF.

V usage is TRBV30 and J usage is TRBJ1-2, with D possibly being TRBD1 (6 bases). The CDR3 covers 14 residues. Germline CDR1 and CDR2: GTSNPN and SVGIG (reference sequence). The ends were cut back, 2 bases at V and 4 bases at J, with 14 bases in the middle. The CDR3 is CAWSLKTGFYGYTF. CDR3 DNA sequence: TGTGCCTGGAGTCTAAAGACAGGTTTCTATGGCTACACCTTC.

This clone came up a few times. The chain recombines TRBV18 with TRBJ2-7, with 10 bases identical to TRBD2. Germline loops: CDR1 KGHSH, CDR2 LQKENI. The CDR3 has 16 amino acids. The trim removed 5 bases at V and 2 bases at J, leaving 9 bases unmatched. CDR3 sequence: CASSALLAGSAYEQYF. CDR3 DNA: TGTGCCAGCTCAGCCCTACTAGCGGGATCCGCCTACGAGCAGTACTTC. The full variable domain, in which reference TRBV18 and TRBJ2-7 provide the parts outside the CDR3, is NAGVMQNPRHLVRRRGQEARLRCSPMKGHSHVYWYRQLPEEGLKFMVYLQKENIIDESGMPKERFSAEFPKEGPSILRIQQVVRGDSAAYFCASSALLAGSAYEQYFGPGTRLTVT.

CDR3 region: CASSAGASNNSPLHF. In DNA form, the CDR3 reads TGTGCCAGCAGCGCAGGGGCCTCTAATAATTCACCCCTCCACTTT. The gene calls are TRBV5-8 and TRBJ1-6; D possibly corresponds to TRBD1 (6 bases). Germline CDR1 is SGHTS and CDR2 is YDEGEE. This CDR3 contains 15 residues. V lost 4 bases and J lost 5, with 13 bases in between. The variable domain in full, completed from reference TRBV5-8 and TRBJ1-6, reads EAGVTQSPTHLIKTRGQQATLRCSPISGHTSVYWYQQALGLGLQFLLWYDEGEERNRGNFPPRFSGRQFPNYSSELNVNALELEDSALYLCASSAGASNNSPLHFGNGTRLTVT.

Comment on this clone: The junction shows a germline mismatch at one end, possibly a read error. CDR3 DNA sequence: TGTGCCAGCAGTCCGGTGGGGAGCACTGAGGCTTTCTTT. This codes for CASSPVGSTEAFF. The chain links TRBV27 to TRBJ1-1, with D hard to call. Germline values: CDR1 MNHEY, CDR2 SMNVEV (reference sequence). The CDR3 has 13 residues.

The V and J genes are TRBV2 and TRBJ1-1, with 8 bases fitting TRBD1. Trimming took 7 bases from V and 0 from J; bases not matched to a gene: 4. Looked up from germline, CDR1 is SNHLY and CDR2 is FYNNEI. The CDR3 is 14 amino acids. The chain's CDR3 is CASKPTGVNTEAFF. The CDR3 nucleotides read TGTGCCAGCAAGCCGACAGGGGTGAACACTGAAGCTTTCTTT.

The chain joins TRBV5-6 to TRBJ2-3; D is possibly TRBD1 (6 bases). CDR3 size: 14 residues. The germline V gene has CDR1 SGHDT and CDR2 YYEEEE. Trimming removed 4 bases at V and 10 bases at J, with 19 bases between. The CDR3, as DNA: TGTGCCAGCAGCCCCGGGACAAGGAGCTTGGCGCAGTATTTT. The encoded protein is CASSPGTRSLAQYF.

The chain uses TRBV4-1 and TRBJ2-7, with a weak D call TRBD2 (5 bases). The CDR3 is 15 residues long. V lost 0 bases and J 3 bases, leaving 12 bases between the germline ends. Germline CDR1 is MGHRA and CDR2 is YSYEKL. CDR3 protein: CASSQDRTALYEQYF. The CDR3 nucleotides are TGCGCCAGCAGCCAAGACAGGACTGCCCTCTACGAGCAGTACTTC.

The sample holds one count of this clone. The gene calls are TRBV11-2 and TRBJ2-7; 7 bases are a match to TRBD2. The CDR3 loop spans 14 amino acids. Trimming at V came to 4 bases and at J to 7 bases, leaving 10 bases not matched to a gene. Germline V CDR1 and CDR2: SGHAT, FQNNGV. The CDR3 is CASSYRAGLGEQYF. CDR3 DNA: TGTGCCAGCAGCTATAGAGCGGGACTCGGGGAGCAGTACTTC.